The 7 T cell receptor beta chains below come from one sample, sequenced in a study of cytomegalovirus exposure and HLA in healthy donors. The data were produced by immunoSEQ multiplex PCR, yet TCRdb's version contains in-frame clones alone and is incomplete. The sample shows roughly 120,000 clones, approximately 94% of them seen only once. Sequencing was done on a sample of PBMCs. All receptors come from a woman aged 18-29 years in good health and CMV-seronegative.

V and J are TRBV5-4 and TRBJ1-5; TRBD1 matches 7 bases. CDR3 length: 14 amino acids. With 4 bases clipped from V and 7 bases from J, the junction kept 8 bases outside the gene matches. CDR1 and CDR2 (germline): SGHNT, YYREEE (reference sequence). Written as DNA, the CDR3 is TGTGCCAGCAGCATACAGGGGATTCGGCAGCCCCAGCATTTT. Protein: CASSIQGIRQPQHF.

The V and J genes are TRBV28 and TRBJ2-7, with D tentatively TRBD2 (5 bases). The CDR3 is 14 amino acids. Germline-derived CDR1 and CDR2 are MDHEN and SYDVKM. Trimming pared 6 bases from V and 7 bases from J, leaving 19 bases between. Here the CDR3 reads CASSSGSGSREQYF. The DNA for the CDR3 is TGTGCCAGCAGCTCGGGGTCGGGGTCGAGGGAGCAGTACTTC.

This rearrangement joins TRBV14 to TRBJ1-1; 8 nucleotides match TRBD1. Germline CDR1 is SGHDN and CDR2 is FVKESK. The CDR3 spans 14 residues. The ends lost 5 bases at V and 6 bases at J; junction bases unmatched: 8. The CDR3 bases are TGTGCCAGCAGCACGGGACAGGCGTTCGCTGAAGCTTTCTTT. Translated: CASSTGQAFAEAFF.

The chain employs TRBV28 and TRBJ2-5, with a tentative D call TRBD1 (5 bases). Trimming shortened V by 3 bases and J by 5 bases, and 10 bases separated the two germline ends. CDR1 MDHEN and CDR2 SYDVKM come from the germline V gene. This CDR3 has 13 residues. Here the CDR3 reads CASSFTGIETQYF. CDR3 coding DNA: TGTGCCAGCAGTTTTACAGGTATCGAGACCCAGTACTTC. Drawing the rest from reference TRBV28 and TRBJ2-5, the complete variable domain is DVKVTQSSRYLVKRTGEKVFLECVQDMDHENMFWYRQDPGLGLRLIYFSYDVKMKEKGDIPEGYSVSREKKERFSLILESASTNQTSMYLCASSFTGIETQYFGPGTRLLVL.

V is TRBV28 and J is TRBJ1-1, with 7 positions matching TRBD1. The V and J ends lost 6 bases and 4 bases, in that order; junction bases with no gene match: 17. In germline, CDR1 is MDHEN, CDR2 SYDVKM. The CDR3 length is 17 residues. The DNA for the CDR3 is TGTGCCAGCAGGGGGACCACAGGGGCGGGCTTCGGCACTGAAGCTTTCTTT. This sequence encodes CASRGTTGAGFGTEAFF. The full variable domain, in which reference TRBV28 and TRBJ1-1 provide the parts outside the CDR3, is DVKVTQSSRYLVKRTGEKVFLECVQDMDHENMFWYRQDPGLGLRLIYFSYDVKMKEKGDIPEGYSVSREKKERFSLILESASTNQTSMYLCASRGTTGAGFGTEAFFGQGTRLTVV.

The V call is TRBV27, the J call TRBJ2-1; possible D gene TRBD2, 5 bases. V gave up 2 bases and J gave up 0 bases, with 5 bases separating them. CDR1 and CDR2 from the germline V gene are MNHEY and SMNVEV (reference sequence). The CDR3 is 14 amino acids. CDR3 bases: TGTGCCAGCAGTTTAGGGAGCTCCTACAATGAGCAGTTCTTC. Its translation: CASSLGSSYNEQFF.

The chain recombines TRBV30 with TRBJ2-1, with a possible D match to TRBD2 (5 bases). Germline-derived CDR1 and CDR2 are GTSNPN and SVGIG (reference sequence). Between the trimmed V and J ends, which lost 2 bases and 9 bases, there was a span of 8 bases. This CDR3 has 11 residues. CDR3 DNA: TGTGCCTGGAGTCGAGGAGGTGAGCAGTTCTTC. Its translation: CAWSRGGEQFF.